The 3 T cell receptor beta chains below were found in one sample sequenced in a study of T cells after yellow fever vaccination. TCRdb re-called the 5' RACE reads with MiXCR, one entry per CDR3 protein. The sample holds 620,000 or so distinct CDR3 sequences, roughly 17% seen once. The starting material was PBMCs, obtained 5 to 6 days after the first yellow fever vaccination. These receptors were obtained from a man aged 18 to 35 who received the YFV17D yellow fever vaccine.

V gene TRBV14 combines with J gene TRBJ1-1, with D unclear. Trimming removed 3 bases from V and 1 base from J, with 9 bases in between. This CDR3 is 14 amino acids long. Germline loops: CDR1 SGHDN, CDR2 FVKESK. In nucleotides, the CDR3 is TGTGCCAGCAGCCACCCGGCAGCGAACACTGAAGCTTTCTTT. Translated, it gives CASSHPAANTEAFF.

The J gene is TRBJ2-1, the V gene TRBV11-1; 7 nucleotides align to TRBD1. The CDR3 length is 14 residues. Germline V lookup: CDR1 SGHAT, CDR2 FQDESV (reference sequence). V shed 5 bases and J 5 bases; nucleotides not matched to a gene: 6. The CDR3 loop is CASSRGGRDNEQFF. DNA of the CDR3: TGTGCCAGCAGCCGAGGGGGCAGGGACAATGAGCAGTTCTTC. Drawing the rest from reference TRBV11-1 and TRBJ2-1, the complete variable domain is EAEVAQSPRYKITEKSQAVAFWCDPISGHATLYWYRQILGQGPELLVQFQDESVVDDSQLPKDRFSAERLKGVDSTLKIQPAELGDSAMYLCASSRGGRDNEQFFGPGTRLTVL.

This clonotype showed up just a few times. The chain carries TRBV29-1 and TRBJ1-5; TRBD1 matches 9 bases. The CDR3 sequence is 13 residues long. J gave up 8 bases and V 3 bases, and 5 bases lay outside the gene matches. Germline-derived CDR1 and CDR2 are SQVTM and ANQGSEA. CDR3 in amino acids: CSVEGQGGEPQHF. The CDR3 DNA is TGCAGCGTTGAGGGACAGGGCGGAGAGCCCCAGCATTTT.